The 31 T cell receptor beta chains presented below share a single source sample, sequenced in a study of blood T cell repertoires in COVID-19. TCRdb's copy holds only in-frame clones and misses some; the assay was immunoSEQ multiplex PCR. The data show about 170,000 clones, 89% seen once. The material sequenced was PBMCs or T cells enriched from blood (not recorded which). The receptors shown here come from a woman aged 18-29 years who had recovered from COVID-19.

The chain recombines TRBV2 with TRBJ2-7; 11 nucleotides align to TRBD1. V was pared by 5 bases and J by 4 bases, with 4 bases of the junction left unmatched. CDR3 length: 14 residues. Germline V gene data show CDR1 as SNHLY and CDR2 as FYNNEI. CDR3 in amino acids: CASSRDRGGYEQYF. CDR3 sequence (DNA): TGTGCCAGCAGTAGGGACAGGGGGGGGTACGAGCAGTACTTC. Filled out from reference TRBV2 and TRBJ2-7, the complete variable domain reads EPEVTQTPSHQVTQMGQEVILRCVPISNHLYFYWYRQILGQKVEFLVSFYNNEISEKSEIFDDQFSVERPDGSNFTLKIRSTKLEDSAMYFCASSRDRGGYEQYFGPGTRLTVT.

V is TRBV6-1 and J is TRBJ2-3, with TRBD2 matching 7 bases. This CDR3 region has 14 residues. Germline V lookup: CDR1 MNHNS, CDR2 SASEGT. J gave up 5 bases and V 4 bases, and 6 bases lay outside the gene matches. The chain's CDR3 is CASSVAGLEDTQYF. The CDR3 nucleotides are TGTGCCAGCAGTGTAGCGGGCCTCGAAGATACGCAGTATTTT.

The chain combines TRBV6-1 with TRBJ2-7, with a weak D call TRBD2 (6 bases). Trimming left V 0 bases short and J 2 bases short, with 11 bases between. Germline CDR1 and CDR2: MNHNS and SASEGT. This CDR3 contains 15 residues. In nucleotides, the CDR3 is TGTGCCAGCAGTGAAGCGACTAGTCCCCCCTACGAGCAGTACTTC. Its protein is CASSEATSPPYEQYF.

The V call is TRBV14, the J call TRBJ2-3; 7 bases fit TRBD1. This CDR3 has 17 amino acids. Germline trimming cut 4 bases from V and 0 bases from J; bases unmatched to any gene: 10. The V gene's germline CDR1 is SGHDN and CDR2 FVKESK. The DNA for the CDR3 is TGTGCCAGCAGCCTCCTATTCCCGGGACAGAGCACAGATACGCAGTATTTT. Translated, it gives CASSLLFPGQSTDTQYF.

This rearrangement joins TRBV6-5 to TRBJ1-6; no clear D. The CDR3 is 15 residues long. CDR1 is MNHEY, CDR2 SVGAGI, per germline. V lost 4 bases and J lost 4, with 11 bases in between. This CDR3 reads CASSFSGTYNSPLHF. CDR3 DNA sequence: TGTGCCAGCAGTTTTTCCGGTACTTATAATTCACCCCTCCACTTT.

This sequence joins TRBV5-4 and TRBJ1-6, with unresolved D. V lost 7 bases and J lost 6, with 14 bases in between. The CDR3 spans 14 residues. CDR1 SGHNT and CDR2 YYREEE come from the germline V gene (reference sequence). The CDR3 reads CASRGRAANSPLHF. The CDR3 nucleotides read TGTGCCAGCCGAGGGCGGGCGGCTAATTCACCCCTCCACTTT.

The rearrangement uses TRBV28 and TRBJ1-6, with a weak D call TRBD1 (6 bases). This CDR3 has 15 residues. V was trimmed by 6 bases and J by 8 bases, leaving 17 bases between them. Germline CDR1 is MDHEN and CDR2 is SYDVKM. CDR3 in DNA: TGTGCCAGCAGCCAAAGGGACATTTATTATTCACCCCTCCACTTT. Translated: CASSQRDIYYSPLHF.

The chain is built from TRBV7-8 and TRBJ2-5; 11 bases line up with TRBD2. CDR1 is SGHVS and CDR2 is FQNEAQ in the germline V gene. With 3 bases clipped from V and 4 bases from J, the junction kept 13 bases outside the gene matches. There are 18 residues in the CDR3. CDR3 DNA sequence: TGTGCCAGCAGCTTCCCGATCCTACTAGCGGGAGACCGAGAGACCCAGTACTTC. Translation: CASSFPILLAGDRETQYF.

V is TRBV3-1 (or the pseudogene TRBV3-2) and J is TRBJ2-7; 11 bases line up with TRBD2. The germline V gene has CDR1 LGHDT and CDR2 YNNKEL (reference sequence). The J segment lost 6 bases and the V segment lost 4 bases, leaving 8 bases of the junction unmatched. This CDR3 contains 15 residues. The CDR3 sequence: CASSPGLAAFSEQYF. The CDR3 DNA reads as TGTGCCAGCAGCCCGGGACTAGCGGCCTTCAGCGAGCAGTACTTC.

The table lists this clone with a count of one. The gene calls are TRBV3-1 (or the pseudogene TRBV3-2) and TRBJ1-1; no firm D call. Trimming left V 1 base short and J 5 bases short, with 11 bases between. Germline loops: CDR1 LGHDT, CDR2 YNNKEL (reference sequence). The CDR3 runs to 14 residues. The CDR3: CASSQGGSGTEAFF. The DNA of the CDR3 is TGTGCCAGCAGCCAAGGAGGTTCGGGTACTGAAGCTTTCTTT.

This clone showed up just once. The genes are TRBV5-1 and TRBJ1-2; 7 nucleotides align to TRBD1. The CDR3 runs to 16 residues. V dropped 4 bases and J dropped 1; count of bases not matched to a gene: 10. Per germline, CDR1 SGHRS and CDR2 YFSETQ. The chain's CDR3 is CASSPRTGANNYGYTF. CDR3 nucleotides: TGCGCCAGCAGCCCAAGGACAGGAGCGAATAACTATGGCTACACCTTC. The complete variable domain, with remaining parts taken from reference TRBV5-1 and TRBJ1-2, reads KAGVTQTPRYLIKTRGQQVTLSCSPISGHRSVSWYQQTPGQGLQFLFEYFSETQRNKGNFPGRFSGRQFSNSRSEMNVSTLELGDSALYLCASSPRTGANNYGYTFGSGTRLTVV.

V usage is TRBV28 and J usage is TRBJ1-5; 7 bases agree with TRBD1. The J segment lost 6 bases and the V segment lost 6 bases, leaving 8 bases of the junction unmatched. Germline CDR1 reads MDHEN; CDR2 reads SYDVKM. The CDR3 runs 14 residues. The CDR3 protein is CASSLTQGTQPQHF. The DNA of the CDR3 is TGTGCCAGCAGCCTAACACAGGGGACTCAGCCCCAGCATTTT.

The V call is TRBV27, the J call TRBJ2-2, with 7 bases fitting TRBD2. V shed 6 bases and J 3 bases; nucleotides not matched to a gene: 7. The CDR3 sequence is 15 residues long. Germline values: CDR1 MNHEY, CDR2 SMNVEV (reference sequence). The CDR3 reads CASRDGGSDTGELFF. CDR3 DNA: TGTGCCAGCAGGGACGGGGGGAGTGACACCGGGGAGCTGTTTTTT.

The chain couples TRBV20-1 to TRBJ2-3; TRBD2 might be the D (6 bases). V shed 5 bases and J shed 5 bases, with 8 bases lying between them. The germline gives CDR1 DFQATT, CDR2 SNEGSKA (reference sequence). The CDR3 is made up of 11 amino acids. This CDR3 is CSAAAGDTQYF. CDR3 sequence (DNA): TGCAGTGCTGCAGCGGGAGATACGCAGTATTTT.

This sequence joins TRBV28 and TRBJ2-3, with 8 positions matching TRBD2. CDR3 length: 16 residues. Per the germline V gene, CDR1 is MDHEN and CDR2 is SYDVKM. The ends lost 3 bases at V and 2 bases at J; junction bases unmatched: 7. CDR3 sequence (DNA): TGTGCCAGCAGTTTTGGAGCGGGAGCGCACACAGATACGCAGTATTTT. Protein sequence: CASSFGAGAHTDTQYF.

This chain uses TRBV5-4 with TRBJ1-1, with a possible D match to TRBD1 (6 bases). The CDR3 covers 14 residues. Per the germline V gene, CDR1 is SGHNT and CDR2 is YYREEE (reference sequence). Trimming removed 4 bases at V and 1 base at J, with 11 bases between. CDR3 sequence reads: CASSATGRNTEAFF. CDR3 nucleotides: TGTGCCAGCAGCGCCACAGGGAGGAACACTGAAGCTTTCTTT.

CDR3 nucleotides: TGTGCCAGCAGCGTAGATGGACTGTACCACAATGAGCAGTTCTTC. Its protein is CASSVDGLYHNEQFF. V usage is TRBV9 and J usage is TRBJ2-1, with a possible D match to TRBD2 (5 bases). The CDR3 sequence is 15 residues long. The V and J ends lost 0 bases and 5 bases respectively, with 12 bases between them. Germline lookup yields CDR1 SGDLS and CDR2 YYNGEE.

The genes are TRBV19 and TRBJ2-6; 8 bases map to TRBD1. Germline V gene data show CDR1 as LNHDA and CDR2 as SQIVND (reference sequence). This CDR3 has 17 amino acids. Trimming removed 0 bases from V and 4 bases from J; junction bases left unmatched: 5. CDR3 residues: CASSIDTGGVGANVLTF. CDR3 nucleotide sequence: TGTGCCAGTAGTATAGATACAGGGGGTGTGGGGGCCAACGTCCTGACTTTC.

This clone was detected once. DNA of the CDR3: TGCGCCAGCAGCCAAGATCTGGGAGCGAGAGGGGGCAATGAGCAGTTCTTC. Protein sequence: CASSQDLGARGGNEQFF. The chain uses TRBV4-3 and TRBJ2-1, with TRBD1 as a possible D gene (6 bases). Germline V gene sequence: CDR1 LGHNA, CDR2 YSLEER. V was cut by 0 bases and J by 6 bases, with 18 bases left in between. The CDR3 totals 17 residues.

CDR3 residues: CASSPSGQRKETQYF. CDR3 coding DNA: TGTGCCAGCTCACCAAGCGGACAGAGAAAAGAGACCCAGTACTTC. V usage is TRBV18 and J usage is TRBJ2-5; a weak D match, TRBD1 (6 bases). In germline, CDR1 is KGHSH, CDR2 LQKENI. Trimming took off 2 bases at V and 3 bases at J, with 13 bases between the two ends. The CDR3 is 15 residues long.

There are a few counts of this clone. The sample has other DNA sequences that encode this CDR3 too. The chain is built from TRBV9 and TRBJ2-7, with 10 nucleotides matching TRBD1. The CDR3 spans 14 residues. The germline gives CDR1 SGDLS, CDR2 YYNGEE. J gave up 2 bases and V 2 bases, and 1 base lay outside the gene matches. This CDR3 reads CASSVGQGTYEQYF. The CDR3, as DNA: TGTGCCAGCAGCGTGGGACAGGGGACCTACGAGCAGTACTTC.

The V call is TRBV30, the J call TRBJ2-3; 10 bases match TRBD2. Germline assignment: CDR1 GTSNPN and CDR2 SVGIG (reference sequence). Losses at the gene ends were 3 bases for V and 6 bases for J; bases not matched to a gene: 12. This CDR3 is 16 amino acids long. Written as DNA, the CDR3 is TGTGCCTGGAGCCTAGGGCTAGCGGGAGTCTCCGATACGCAGTATTTT. Protein: CAWSLGLAGVSDTQYF.

Concerning this clone itself: Different DNA sequences within this sample yield the same CDR3. The chain is built from TRBV18 and TRBJ1-1; D is undetermined. Trimming shortened V by 2 bases and J by 0 bases, and 4 bases separated the two germline ends. CDR3 length equals 13 residues. Germline-derived CDR1 and CDR2 are KGHSH and LQKENI. CDR3 region: CASSPGLNTEAFF. DNA of the CDR3: TGTGCCAGCTCACCAGGCTTGAACACTGAAGCTTTCTTT.

The chain uses TRBV4-3 and TRBJ2-5; tentatively, D is TRBD2 (6 bases). Germline V gene data show CDR1 as LGHNA and CDR2 as YSLEER. The V gene lost 4 bases and the J gene lost 5 bases, with 17 bases spanning the gap. The length of the CDR3 is 15 residues. Written as DNA, the CDR3 is TGCGCCAGCAGCCCGACCCGCGGGGCGGCGGAGACCCAGTACTTC. Translating it yields CASSPTRGAAETQYF.

The V gene is TRBV6-5, the J gene TRBJ2-7, with 8 nucleotides matching TRBD1. Germline values: CDR1 MNHEY, CDR2 SVGAGI. Trimming at V came to 6 bases and at J to 7 bases, leaving 8 bases not matched to a gene. The CDR3 spans 13 residues. CDR3 DNA sequence: TGTGCCAGCAGGGCCGGACAGGGAGGAGAGCAGTACTTC. Protein product: CASRAGQGGEQYF.

V and J are TRBV4-1 and TRBJ1-1; D is uncertain. Deletions cut 4 bases from V and 0 bases from J, with 12 bases between. The CDR3 length is 15 residues. Germline CDR1 reads MGHRA; CDR2 reads YSYEKL. DNA for the CDR3: TGCGCCAGCAGCCGAGGAGGTGGGTTGAACACTGAAGCTTTCTTT. This gives the protein CASSRGGGLNTEAFF.

V and J are TRBV10-3 and TRBJ2-4; 9 bases map to TRBD2. J lost 1 base, V lost 2 bases, and 3 bases had no gene match. The CDR3 is made up of 16 amino acids. The V gene's germline CDR1 is ENHRY and CDR2 SYGVKD. The CDR3 reads CAISEGSGRAKNIQYF. The CDR3 coding sequence is TGTGCCATCAGTGAGGGGAGCGGGAGGGCCAAAAACATTCAGTACTTC.

The V and J genes are TRBV4-2 and TRBJ2-7, with unresolved D. The ends were cut back, 0 bases at V and 6 bases at J, with 15 bases in the middle. The CDR3 is 15 amino acids. CDR1 and CDR2 (germline): LGHNA, YNFKEQ. CDR3 nucleotides: TGTGCCAGCAGCCAAGATCGGTGGTTGCTCGGCGAGCAGTACTTC. Amino acid sequence: CASSQDRWLLGEQYF.

The genes are TRBV19 and TRBJ2-2; D gene unclear. Germline CDR1 and CDR2: LNHDA and SQIVND (reference sequence). The CDR3 spans 14 residues. Trimming removed 5 bases from V and 2 bases from J, with 9 bases in between. CDR3 coding DNA: TGTGCCAGTAGTCTGGGCCACAACACCGGGGAGCTGTTTTTT. Protein: CASSLGHNTGELFF.

The V call is TRBV7-3, the J call TRBJ2-1, with TRBD1 matching 7 bases. This CDR3 is built from 17 residues. With 2 bases clipped from V and 0 bases from J, the junction kept 7 bases outside the gene matches. The germline V gene encodes CDR1 SGHTA and CDR2 FQGTGA. Here the CDR3 reads CASSLWPTGVSYNEQFF. CDR3 in DNA: TGTGCCAGCAGCTTATGGCCAACAGGGGTCTCCTACAATGAGCAGTTCTTC.

The V and J genes are TRBV5-1 and TRBJ2-1; 7 bases are a match to TRBD1. CDR3 length: 17 residues. J lost 3 bases, V lost 0 bases, and 9 bases had no gene match. Per the germline V gene, CDR1 is SGHRS and CDR2 is YFSETQ. The CDR3 protein is CASSLARHRGNYNEQFF. In DNA form, the CDR3 reads TGCGCCAGCAGCTTGGCCCGACACAGGGGAAACTACAATGAGCAGTTCTTC.